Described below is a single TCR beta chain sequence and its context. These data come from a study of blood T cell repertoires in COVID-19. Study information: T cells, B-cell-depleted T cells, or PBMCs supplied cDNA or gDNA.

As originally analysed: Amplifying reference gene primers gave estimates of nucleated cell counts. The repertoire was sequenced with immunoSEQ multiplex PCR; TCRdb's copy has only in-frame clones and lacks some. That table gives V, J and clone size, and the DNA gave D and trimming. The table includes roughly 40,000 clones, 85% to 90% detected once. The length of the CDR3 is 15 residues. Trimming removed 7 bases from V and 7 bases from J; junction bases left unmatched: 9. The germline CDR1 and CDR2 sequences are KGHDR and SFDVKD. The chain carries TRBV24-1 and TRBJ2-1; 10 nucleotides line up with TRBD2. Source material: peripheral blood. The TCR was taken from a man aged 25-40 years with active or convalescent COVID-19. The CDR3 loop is CATRASSGRGNEQFF. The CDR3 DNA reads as TGTGCCACCAGAGCTTCTAGCGGGAGAGGGAATGAGCAGTTCTTC.